Listed below are T cell receptor beta chains from one sample, sequenced in a study of T cell responses to AZD1222 COVID-19 vaccine. Assay: immunoSEQ multiplex PCR; the TCRdb copy retains only in-frame clones and omits some. The repertoire holds some 190,000 clones, with around nine tenths as singletons. Material: peripheral blood, obtained on day 0 of AZD1222 vaccination. These receptors originate from an adult in good health. CDR3s include the opening cysteine and the closing phenylalanine or tryptophan. The D gene is left open where the match is weak. Where a row states a size, it is once, few, many or the class of an expanded clone; other rows omit it.

TRBV5-6	.	.	TRBJ1-4	TGTGCCAGCAGCAGTGTAAGGGTCTATAATGAAAAACTGTTTTTT	CASSSVRVYNEKLFF
TRBV5-4	TRBD1	.	TRBJ1-1	TGTGCCAGCAGCTGGACAGGGGGTCTGAGGGCTTTCTTT	CASSWTGGLRAFF
TRBV5-1	.	.	TRBJ1-4	TGCGCCAGCAGCGGCCGGGGATCAACTAATGAAAAACTGTTTTTT	CASSGRGSTNEKLFF
TRBV14	.	medium-sized	TRBJ1-2	TGTGCCAGCAGCCCCATGGCAGACTATGGCTACACCTTC	CASSPMADYGYTF
TRBV5-1	TRBD2	.	TRBJ2-3	TGCGCCAGCAACGCGGGGGAGGCGACAGATACGCAGTATTTT	CASNAGEATDTQYF
TRBV24-1	TRBD1	once	TRBJ2-1	TGTGCCACCAGTGATTCAAATCCCCGGGACAGGGGCCCCTATGAGCAGTTCTTC	CATSDSNPRDRGPYEQFF
TRBV19	.	.	TRBJ1-1	TGTGCCAGTAGTGGAACGGTCGGTGCTGAAGCTTTCTTT	CASSGTVGAEAFF
TRBV20-1	.	.	TRBJ1-6	TGCAGTGCTAGTAAAGGGGACGGTTCACCCCTCCACTTT	CSASKGDGSPLHF
TRBV10-3	TRBD1	.	TRBJ1-4	TGTGCCGTCCGACGACAGGGAAAAGATGAAAAACTGTTTTTT	CAVRRQGKDEKLFF
TRBV18	TRBD1	.	TRBJ2-5	TGTGCCAGCTCACCAGGACAGGGGGCAGGGGAGACCCAGTACTTC	CASSPGQGAGETQYF
TRBV28	.	.	TRBJ1-5	TGTGCCAGCAGGCAGAATGGGGGTCAGCCCCAGCATTTT	CASRQNGGQPQHF
TRBV10-1	.	.	TRBJ1-2	TGCGCCAGTACAGTGAGGAGGGGCGGATATGGCTACACCTTC	CASTVRRGGYGYTF
TRBV19	.	few	TRBJ1-5	TGTGCCAGTAGTATTTCGACGATGACAGGTTGGAGCAATCAGCCCCAGCATTTT	CASSISTMTGWSNQPQHF
TRBV11-3	.	.	TRBJ2-1	TGTGCCAGCAGCTTGGAAGCGACCAATGAGCAGTTCTTC	CASSLEATNEQFF
TRBV6-1	TRBD2	.	TRBJ2-5	TGTGCCAGCAGTGCGACTAGCGGGGGTGTAGGTAGAGAGACCCAGTACTTC	CASSATSGGVGRETQYF